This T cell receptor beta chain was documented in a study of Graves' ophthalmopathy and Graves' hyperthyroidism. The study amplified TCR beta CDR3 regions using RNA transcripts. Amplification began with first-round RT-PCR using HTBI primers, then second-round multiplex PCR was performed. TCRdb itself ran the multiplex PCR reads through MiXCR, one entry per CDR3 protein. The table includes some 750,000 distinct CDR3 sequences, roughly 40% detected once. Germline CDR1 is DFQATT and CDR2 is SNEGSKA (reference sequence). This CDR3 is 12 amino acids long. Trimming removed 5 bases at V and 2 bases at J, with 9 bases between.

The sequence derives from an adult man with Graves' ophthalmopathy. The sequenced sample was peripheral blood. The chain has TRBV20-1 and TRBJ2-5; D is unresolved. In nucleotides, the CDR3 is TGCAGTGCTCGGCACGGGCAAGAGACCCAGTACTTC. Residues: CSARHGQETQYF.